A single T cell receptor beta chain is shown here with its context. This entry belongs to a study of blood T cell repertoires in COVID-19. Libraries were prepared by immunoSEQ multiplex PCR; TCRdb keeps only in-frame clonotypes and omits some of them. The sample records about 280,000 clones, roughly 86% being singletons. The germline CDR1 and CDR2 sequences are SGHDN and FVKESK. Trimming took off 4 bases at V and 1 base at J, with 10 bases between the two ends. The CDR3 totals 14 residues. This chain uses TRBV14 with TRBJ1-1; D unresolved. This clonotype was sampled from a woman aged 25 to 45 who had recovered from COVID-19. Sequencing was carried out using PBMCs or T cells enriched from blood (not recorded which). Written as DNA, the CDR3 is TGTGCCAGCAGCCTAACACCCTCGAACACTGAAGCTTTCTTT. Its protein product is CASSLTPSNTEAFF.